These 23 T cell receptor delta chains came from one sample sequenced in a study of DNA immune sequencing with unique molecular identifiers. A 32-plex genomic DNA assay used primers for all 8 TRDV and 4 TRDJ genes. In around 3 barcoding PCR cycles, molecules received a 12-nucleotide UMI, then adapter PCR followed. TCRdb re-called the multiplex PCR reads with CATT. The sample gives about 2,500 delta-chain clones, 13% to 15% of which show up once; 20% to 25% is in the top ten. Sequencing was carried out using gamma-delta T cells from PBMCs. The receptors were sampled from a human donor in good health.

This clone was detected a few times. A read error likely explains this, since a far larger clone differs by one base. This same CDR3 is encoded by further DNA sequences in the sample. V gene TRDV2 combines with J gene TRDJ2; weak D call: TRDD3 (6 bases). Per the germline V gene, CDR1 is GEAIGNYY and CDR2 is EKD. This CDR3 spans 14 amino acids. CDR3 DNA: TGTGCCTGTGACACCTTGGGGATGACAGCACAGCTCTTCTTT. Protein product: CACDTLGMTAQLFF.

This chain connects TRDV1 to TRDJ1; D is unclear. V gave up 3 bases and J gave up 8 bases, with 19 bases separating them. The germline gives CDR1 TSWWSYY, CDR2 QGS. CDR3 size: 15 residues. DNA for the CDR3: TGTGCTCTTGGGGATCAATTCCCACCGAGGACCAAACTCATCTTT. Encoded protein: CALGDQFPPRTKLIF.

This clone appeared a few times. A single base is all that separates this from a far larger clone, so a read error is likely. This chain joins TRDV2 and TRDJ1; TRDD3 matches at 8 bases. This CDR3 has 18 residues. From germline, CDR1 is GEAIGNYY and CDR2 EKD. The CDR3 DNA follows: TGTGCCTGTGACCCCGTACTGGGGGCCAATATTTACACCGTTAAACTCATCTTT. Encoded protein: CACDPVLGANIYTVKLIF.

This clone has just a few counts. A far larger clone is just one base off, so this is likely a read error. V is TRDV2 and J is TRDJ1, with 10 bases lining up with TRDD3. The CDR3 has 20 residues. Germline V gene sequence: CDR1 GEAIGNYY, CDR2 EKD. The CDR3 bases are TGTGCCTGTGACACCCTTCCTACGGGGGATACGCCCCATGGCACCGATGAACTCATCTTT. Amino acids: CACDTLPTGDTPHGTDELIF.

On this clone itself: Since a much larger clone is just one base distant, this may be a read error. The chain employs TRDV1 and TRDJ1, with 12 bases identical to TRDD3. The J gene, not given by TCRdb, was assigned here from a germline match of the nucleotide sequence. Germline CDR1 and CDR2: TSWWSYY and QGS. This CDR3 region has 29 residues. Trimming took 0 bases from V and 3 from J; bases not matched to a gene: 41. The CDR3 DNA sequence: TGTGCTCTTGGGGAACTTGGATTTGATCGGAGCTTCTTTCATTTAGTACTGGGGGATACACCCTTGTACTCCGATAAACTCATCTTT. Amino acids: CALGELGFDRSFFHLVLGDTPLYSDKLIF.

By share, this clone counts as medium-sized. J is TRDJ1 and V is TRDV2; 7 bases match TRDD3. Germline CDR1 reads GEAIGNYY; CDR2 reads EKD. The V and J ends lost 0 bases and 4 bases, in that order; junction bases with no gene match: 7. This CDR3 is 15 amino acids long. This CDR3 reads CACDTVGERNDKLIF. CDR3 DNA sequence: TGTGCCTGTGACACCGTGGGGGAAAGGAACGATAAACTCATCTTT.

This clone is judged medium-sized. The chain is built from TRDV2 and TRDJ3; 10 bases map to TRDD3. CDR3 length: 18 residues. Germline lookup yields CDR1 GEAIGNYY and CDR2 EKD. Trimming took 0 bases from V and 2 from J; bases not matched to a gene: 3. In DNA form, the CDR3 reads TGTGCCTGTGACACCGCCGGGGGATACGCCTGGGACACCCGACAGATGTTTTTC. Its translation: CACDTAGGYAWDTRQMFF.

This clone was detected a few times. V and J are TRDV1 and TRDJ1; no firm D call. Germline matching of the DNA provided the J gene here, since TCRdb leaves it blank. The CDR3 sequence is 20 residues long. V dropped 2 bases and J dropped 0 bases, with 25 bases sitting between them. In germline, CDR1 is TSWWSYY, CDR2 QGS. CDR3 bases: TGTGCTCTTGGGGAAAAGAGGAGGGTCTCGGTAGCAGCGTACACCGATAAACTCATCTTT. Protein: CALGEKRRVSVAAYTDKLIF.

This clone appeared a single time. A read error is possible here, since a much larger clone lies one base away. CDR3 nucleotides: TGTGCTCTTGGGGACGGTCGCGAAGGTAATTACCTGCTACTGGGGGAACCTCCGTACACCGATAAACCCATCTTT. It encodes CALGDGREGNYLLLGEPPYTDKPIF. With the J gene uncalled, the V gene is TRDV1; the table's D call, TRDD3, was not checked against the DNA. CDR1 and CDR2 (germline): TSWWSYY, QGS. CDR3 length: 25 residues.

This clone was counted a few times. A far larger clone is a single base away, which makes a read error likely. The sample holds other DNA sequences that translate to the same CDR3. V gene TRDV2 combines with J gene TRDJ1; 8 bases are a match to TRDD3. Germline values: CDR1 GEAIGNYY, CDR2 EKD. The CDR3 covers 19 residues. CDR3 in DNA: TGTGCCTGCGACACCGTTTCGGGCTTCGGGCCGGGGGATAAAACCCGGCTCATCTTT. This sequence encodes CACDTVSGFGPGDKTRLIF.

This clone occurred a few times. A far larger clone differs by one base, so this is likely a read error. Additional DNA sequences in this sample encode the identical CDR3. This chain links TRDV2 with TRDJ1; 7 bases are a match to TRDD3. Per the germline V gene, CDR1 is GEAIGNYY and CDR2 is EKD. Trimming cost V 3 bases and J 0 bases; bases outside gene matches: 12. The CDR3 runs to 17 residues. Here the CDR3 reads CACDALGDRGDTDKLIF. DNA of the CDR3: TGTGCCTGTGACGCTCTAGGGGATAGAGGAGACACCGATAAACTCATCTTT.

In this sample, this clone turned up a few times. It may be a read error: a sequence one base away is much more abundant. The chain uses TRDV2 and TRDJ3; the match to TRDD3 covers 8 bases. The CDR3 is 18 residues long. CDR1 is GEAIGNYY and CDR2 is EKD in the germline V gene. The CDR3 DNA sequence: TGTGCCAGTGACAGACTGGGGGGACCTTCCTGGGACACCCGACAGATGTTTTTC. Translation gives CASDRLGGPSWDTRQMFF.

In its sample, this clone ranks as medium-sized. The CDR3 nucleotides read TGTGCCCCACTCTCCTTCCAACGGGCCTCGAGGGACACCGATAAACTCATCTTT. Its protein is CAPLSFQRASRDTDKLIF. J is TRDJ1 and V is TRDV3; TRDD2 is a possible D gene (6 bases). Germline assignment: CDR1 TVYSNPD and CDR2 GDNSRS (reference sequence). The CDR3 length is 18 residues. V lost 5 bases and J lost 0, with 28 bases in between.

A word on this clone: The TCRdb protein, from a much larger clone, departs from this DNA's translation at residue 3, likely by read error; the protein shown derives from the DNA. This rearrangement joins TRDV2 to TRDJ1, with 8 bases aligning to TRDD3. This CDR3 spans 19 amino acids. CDR1 and CDR2 (germline): GEAIGNYY, EKD. The CDR3 reads CAYDTVIGTGGPPDDKLIF. DNA of the CDR3: TGTGCCTATGACACCGTTATAGGCACTGGGGGCCCCCCAGACGATAAACTCATCTTT.

A few counts support this clone. A single base is all that separates this from a far larger clone, so a read error is likely. The same CDR3 arises from other DNA sequences in this sample as well. The chain joins TRDV2 to TRDJ1, with 8 nucleotides matching TRDD3. Germline CDR1 and CDR2: GEAIGNYY and EKD. The J segment lost 4 bases and the V segment lost 0 bases, leaving 18 bases of the junction unmatched. The CDR3 sequence is 19 residues long. CDR3 amino acids: CACDTVIGTGGPPDDKLIF. The DNA for the CDR3 is TGTGCCTGTGACACCGTAATAGGCACTGGGGGCCCCCCAGACGATAAACTCATCTTT.

With regard to this clone: This sequence is one base from a far larger clone and is likely a read error. The chain combines TRDV2 with TRDJ1, with 13 bases lining up with TRDD3. TCRdb records no J gene; here it was assigned by comparing the DNA to germline. The junction had 29 bases not matched to a gene; V was cut back by 3 bases and J by 2 bases. Germline assignment: CDR1 GEAIGNYY and CDR2 EKD. This CDR3 contains 24 residues. The CDR3 DNA reads TGTGCCTGTGACGGGTTACTGGGGGATACGCGAAACCCCCGTGTCCCTACTCGTACCGATAAACTCATCTTT. The encoded protein is CACDGLLGDTRNPRVPTRTDKLIF.

Sample share makes this clone medium-sized. This sequence joins TRDV2 and TRDJ1; weak D call: TRDD3 (6 bases). Trimming took 2 bases from V and 3 from J, leaving 24 bases between them. The CDR3 spans 18 residues. CDR1 and CDR2 from the germline V gene are GEAIGNYY and EKD. In DNA, the CDR3 is TGTGCCTGTGACAGTCTAAACATGGGGGCTACGGTTTCCGATAAACTCATCTTT. Amino acid sequence: CACDSLNMGATVSDKLIF.

This clone was seen only a few times. This likely reflects a read error, since a far larger clone is one base away. The rearrangement uses TRDV1 and TRDJ1; TRDD3 aligns across 12 bases. Germline assignment: CDR1 TSWWSYY and CDR2 QGS. The length of the CDR3 is 23 residues. Trimming at V came to 0 bases and at J to 2 bases, leaving 22 bases not matched to a gene. CDR3 loop: CALGELKLIPTGGYLHRTDKLIF. Here the CDR3 DNA reads TGTGCTCTTGGGGAACTAAAACTTATCCCCACTGGGGGATACCTACACCGGACCGATAAACTCATCTTT.

This clone turned up a few times. This likely traces to a read error, being one base from a far larger clone. Other DNA sequences in this sample translate to the same CDR3. The V call is TRDV2, the J call TRDJ1; 11 bases are a match to TRDD3. Germline V lookup: CDR1 GEAIGNYY, CDR2 EKD. The CDR3 covers 20 residues. The CDR3 region has the DNA TGTGCATGTGACACCGTCACTCTTCGGGGGACTGGGGGATATTTCGATAAACTCATCTTT. This sequence encodes CACDTVTLRGTGGYFDKLIF.

By its share, this clone is medium-sized. The same CDR3 is also encoded by other DNA sequences in this sample. The rearrangement joins TRDV2 to TRDJ1; 10 bases align to TRDD3. Germline V gene sequence: CDR1 GEAIGNYY, CDR2 EKD. The CDR3 has 15 residues. V was clipped by 3 bases and J by 5 bases; unmatched bases: 8. The CDR3 spells CACDLLGDFQDKLIF. The DNA for the CDR3 is TGTGCCTGTGACTTACTGGGGGATTTTCAGGATAAACTCATCTTT.

This clone turned up a few times. A read error is the likely source, as a far larger clone sits one nucleotide away. Other DNA sequences in the sample encode the same CDR3. The chain carries TRDV2 and TRDJ1; 8 bases are shared with TRDD3. There are 19 residues in the CDR3. Germline CDR1 reads GEAIGNYY; CDR2 reads EKD. J was trimmed by 1 base and V by 3 bases; bases with no gene match: 18. In nucleotides, the CDR3 is TGTGCCTGTGACCCCATAGCGCTCGGGGGATATCGGGGCACCGATAAACTCATCTTT. Translated: CACDPIALGGYRGTDKLIF.

This clone is medium-sized by share. This specimen includes other DNA sequences encoding the same CDR3. This sequence joins TRDV2 and TRDJ1; maybe TRDD3 (5 bases). CDR3 length equals 18 residues. Deletions cut 0 bases from V and 8 bases from J, with 27 bases between. Per the germline V gene, CDR1 is GEAIGNYY and CDR2 is EKD. This CDR3 reads CACDTVFGGGHTEGKLIF. The CDR3 coding sequence is TGTGCCTGTGACACCGTCTTCGGGGGGGGGCACACGGAAGGGAAACTCATCTTT.

By frequency in the sample, this clone is medium-sized. V and J are TRDV1 and TRDJ1; TRDD3 aligns across 13 bases. Matching the DNA to germline supplied the J gene, which TCRdb does not give. V lost 2 bases to trimming and J lost 2 bases; unmatched junction nucleotides: 32. The CDR3 is made up of 26 amino acids. CDR1 and CDR2 (germline): TSWWSYY, QGS. CDR3 nucleotide sequence: TGTGCTCTTGGGGAAGGTATGGTCGAAACCGTACTGGGGGATACGCCCTCGAGGGCCTGGACCGATAAACTCATCTTT. Its translation is CALGEGMVETVLGDTPSRAWTDKLIF.